Detailed here is one T cell receptor beta chain. No cognate antigen has been identified for it. Base qualities are not at hand, and no much larger clone is one base apart. The data were taken from a study of blood T cell repertoires in COVID-19 (dated by TCRdb to between 2020 and 2021). Study-level background: Samples covering the acute and convalescent phases of COVID-19 were provided by collaborators in the United States, Italy and Spain. The prospective study material was composed of cDNA or gDNA derived from T cells, B-cell-depleted T cells, or PBMCs. Deeply sampled blood TCRbeta repertoires from subjects exposed to, actively infected with, or recovered from COVID-19 were included in the dataset. The repertoires were released in a freely available public database meant as a resource for research on the immune response to SARS-CoV-2. Samples were obtained from the ongoing ImmuneRACE study (first 160 participants) and from about 1,300 subjects provided by 6 global collaborators. The sample metadata nearly always contained a de-identified subject ID, COVID-19 status, age in years and sex. Where HLA class I and class II types were available, the types were taken from metadata supplied by the sample provider, not from assay-based typing.

Enrolling through a virtual design, the prospective study's participants ranged in age from roughly 18 to 95 years and lived across 20 to 30 United States geographic areas. Cohort assignment in the prospective study relied on participant-reported clinical history from a screening survey and a study questionnaire. ImmuneRACE Cohort 3 recovered participants were defined by two consecutive negative NP/OP PCR tests, healthcare professional clearance, or symptom resolution. Each participant in the prospective study had whole blood, serum and a nasopharyngeal or oropharyngeal swab collected by mobile phlebotomists. Additional blood draws and questionnaires over a roughly two-month period could optionally be provided by prospective study participants. Blood samples from the prospective study were shipped frozen or at room temperature prior to DNA extraction. The immunoSEQ Assay, a bias-controlled multiplex PCR, was used to amplify TCRbeta CDR3 regions from genomic DNA. The published analysis was carried out like this. The number of nucleated cells in each sample was estimated by amplification of reference gene primers within the assay. To quantify the absolute abundance of each unique TCRbeta CDR3 rearrangement, sequence reads were collapsed and filtered. For each sample, productive Simpson clonality was calculated by taking the square root of Simpson's diversity index across productive rearrangements. TCRdb stores this immuneACCESS table with in-frame sequences only. Part of the clones is absent; in the studies checked, under half of the shortfall reflects unresolved V genes, and no reason is known for the rest. The D gene and trimming were derived from the DNA, and the V and J assignments and clone size from that table. The sample table holds approximately 200,000 clones, of which about four fifths were seen once. The top ten clones comprise about 12% of the sample.

CDR1 and CDR2, looked up from the germline V gene, are SGHTA and FQGNSA. There are 14 amino acids in the CDR3, from cysteine to phenylalanine inclusive. Only the CDR3 DNA stays, 42 bases, in frame from base 1. Trimming at the junction amounts to 1 base on V and 1 base on J, and the germline ends lie 8 bases apart. The full study reports these points: The amount of clinical and demographic metadata varied by source and participant and was provided uncurated.

Sequencing was done on a sample of PBMCs or T cells enriched from blood (not recorded which). Recombination linked TRBV7-2 to TRBJ2-7; the D gene assignment is ambiguous. This TCR was sampled from a man in his forties or fifties who had recovered from COVID-19. At the DNA level, the sequence is TGTGCCAGCAGCTTAGACAGAAATTCCTACGAGCAGTACTTC. This gives the protein CASSLDRNSYEQYF.